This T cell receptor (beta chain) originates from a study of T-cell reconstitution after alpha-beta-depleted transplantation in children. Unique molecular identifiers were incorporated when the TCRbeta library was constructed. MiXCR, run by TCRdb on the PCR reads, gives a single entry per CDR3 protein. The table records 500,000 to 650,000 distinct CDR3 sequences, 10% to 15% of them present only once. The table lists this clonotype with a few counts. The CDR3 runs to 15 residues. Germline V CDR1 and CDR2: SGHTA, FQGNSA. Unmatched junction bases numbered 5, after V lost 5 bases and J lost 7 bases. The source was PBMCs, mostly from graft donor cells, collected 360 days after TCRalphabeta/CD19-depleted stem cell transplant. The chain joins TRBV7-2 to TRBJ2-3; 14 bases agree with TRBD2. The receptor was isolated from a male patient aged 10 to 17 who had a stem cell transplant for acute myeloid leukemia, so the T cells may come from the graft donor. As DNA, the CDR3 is TGTGCCAGCAGCCAGGGACTAGCGGGAGTGAATACGCAGTATTTT. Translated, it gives CASSQGLAGVNTQYF.